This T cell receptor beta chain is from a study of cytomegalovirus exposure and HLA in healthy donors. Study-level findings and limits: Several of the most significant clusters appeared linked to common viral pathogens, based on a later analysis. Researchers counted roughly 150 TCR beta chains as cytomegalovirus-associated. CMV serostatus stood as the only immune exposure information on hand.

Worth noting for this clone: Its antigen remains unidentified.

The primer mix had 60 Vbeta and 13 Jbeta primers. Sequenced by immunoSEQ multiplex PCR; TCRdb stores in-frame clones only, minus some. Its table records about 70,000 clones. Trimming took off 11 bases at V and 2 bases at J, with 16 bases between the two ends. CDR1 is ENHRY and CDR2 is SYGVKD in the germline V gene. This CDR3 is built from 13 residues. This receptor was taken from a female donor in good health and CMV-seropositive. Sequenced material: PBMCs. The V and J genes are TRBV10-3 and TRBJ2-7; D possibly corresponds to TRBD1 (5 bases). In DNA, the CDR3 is TGTGCCCTAGGTACAGGAGATACCTACGAGCAGTACTTC. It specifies CALGTGDTYEQYF.